This entry lists 32 T cell receptor beta chains sequenced from one sample in a study of cytomegalovirus exposure and HLA in healthy donors. Vbeta (60) and Jbeta (13) primers were used in the PCR. Assay used: immunoSEQ multiplex PCR; TCRdb lists only in-frame clones, some missing. This table has around 90,000 clones, around 77% appearing once. The sequenced material came from PBMCs. The receptors originated from a man younger than 45 in good health and CMV-seronegative.

Only one count was recorded for this clone. The V gene is TRBV5-1, the J gene TRBJ2-3, with 9 bases matching TRBD2. The CDR3 sequence is 16 residues long. The trim removed 4 bases at V and 0 bases at J, leaving 6 bases unmatched. In germline, CDR1 is SGHRS, CDR2 YFSETQ. The CDR3 here is CASSQERGVSTDTQYF. The CDR3 DNA is TGCGCCAGCAGCCAGGAGCGGGGGGTTAGCACAGATACGCAGTATTTT. The whole variable domain, remainder taken from reference TRBV5-1 and TRBJ2-3, is KAGVTQTPRYLIKTRGQQVTLSCSPISGHRSVSWYQQTPGQGLQFLFEYFSETQRNKGNFPGRFSGRQFSNSRSEMNVSTLELGDSALYLCASSQERGVSTDTQYFGPGTRLTVL.

Turning to this clone: An end of the junction does not agree with germline; a read error may underlie this. The genes are TRBV6-6 and TRBJ1-2, with a weak D call TRBD1 (6 bases). The germline gives CDR1 MNHNY, CDR2 SVGAGI (reference sequence). The CDR3 is made up of 15 amino acids. CDR3 protein: CASSYSDDPGERVLF. In DNA, the CDR3 is TGTGCCAGCAGTTACTCAGACGACCCAGGGGAGAGGGTTTTATTC.

V is TRBV9 and J is TRBJ2-4, with a possible D match to TRBD1 (6 bases). CDR1 is SGDLS and CDR2 is YYNGEE in the germline V gene. This CDR3 has 16 amino acids. Deletions cut 4 bases from V and 8 bases from J, with 22 bases between. CDR3 sequence: CASSPSQGWGLDIQYF. CDR3 nucleotides: TGTGCCAGCAGCCCAAGCCAGGGGTGGGGCTTGGACATTCAGTACTTC.

The chain links TRBV4-3 to TRBJ1-1, with D perhaps matching TRBD1 (6 bases). Germline CDR1 is LGHNA and CDR2 is YSLEER. The V gene lost 0 bases and the J gene lost 10 bases, with 15 bases spanning the gap. This CDR3 has 14 residues. Here the CDR3 reads CASSQDELGQRAFF. CDR3 DNA: TGCGCCAGCAGCCAAGACGAGCTAGGACAGAGAGCTTTCTTT.

J is TRBJ2-1 and V is TRBV5-4, with D perhaps TRBD2 (6 bases). The CDR3 sequence is 17 residues long. V lost 0 bases and J lost 0, with 13 bases in between. Germline assignment: CDR1 SGHNT and CDR2 YYREEE (reference sequence). DNA for the CDR3: TGTGCCAGCAGCTTGGCGAGGGACTCGAGCTCCTACAATGAGCAGTTCTTC. This sequence encodes CASSLARDSSSYNEQFF. Looking up the rest from reference TRBV5-4 and TRBJ2-1 gives the full variable domain: ETGVTQSPTHLIKTRGQQVTLRCSSQSGHNTVSWYQQALGQGPQFIFQYYREEENGRGNFPPRFSGLQFPNYSSELNVNALELDDSALYLCASSLARDSSSYNEQFFGPGTRLTVL.

This chain's CDR3 is CASSQASGVDGYTF. The DNA of the CDR3 is TGTGCCAGCAGCCAAGCGAGCGGGGTAGACGGCTACACCTTC. V and J are TRBV4-2 and TRBJ1-2; D is ambiguous. The V gene lost 1 base and the J gene lost 8 bases, with 14 bases spanning the gap. This CDR3 contains 14 residues. Germline CDR1 reads LGHNA; CDR2 reads YNFKEQ.

This rearrangement joins TRBV21-1 to TRBJ1-1. TRBV21-1 is a documented pseudogene. This CDR3 spans 16 amino acids. The CDR3 coding sequence is TGTGCCAGCAGCCCATTAGCGACTTTCCAAGATACTGAAGCTTTCTTT. It yields the protein CASSPLATFQDTEAFF.

This rearrangement joins TRBV27 to TRBJ2-7, with a tentative D call TRBD2 (6 bases). The germline V gene encodes CDR1 MNHEY and CDR2 SMNVEV (reference sequence). The CDR3 is 15 amino acids. V lost 2 bases and J 4 bases, leaving 15 bases between the germline ends. CDR3 in DNA: TGTGCCAGCAGTTTACTGGGGGAGGTCTTTTACGAGCAGTACTTC. It translates to CASSLLGEVFYEQYF.

The chain combines TRBV7-2 with TRBJ2-3, with 11 bases fitting TRBD2. V lost 3 bases, J lost 4 bases, and 6 bases stayed unmatched. The CDR3 runs 16 residues. In germline, CDR1 is SGHTA, CDR2 FQGNSA. The DNA of the CDR3 is TGTGCCAGCAGCTTCCTAGCGGGGGGCAGGGCAGATACGCAGTATTTT. As protein: CASSFLAGGRADTQYF.

This clone was observed a handful of times. The chain combines TRBV6-5 with TRBJ2-3, with D possibly being TRBD2 (5 bases). This CDR3 region has 13 residues. The germline V and J ends were trimmed by 6 bases and 3 bases, with 10 bases remaining between them. Germline lookup yields CDR1 MNHEY and CDR2 SVGAGI. CDR3 nucleotide sequence: TGTGCCAGCAGCCGGGATGAAACAGATACGCAGTATTTT. Its protein is CASSRDETDTQYF.

The chain recombines TRBV7-9 with TRBJ2-2; 8 nucleotides match TRBD1. V shed 1 base, J shed 5 bases, and the junction held 3 bases outside the gene matches. This CDR3 is 15 amino acids long. Germline assignment: CDR1 SEHNR and CDR2 FQNEAQ (reference sequence). The CDR3: CASSLGQGWTGELFF. The CDR3 bases are TGTGCCAGCAGCTTAGGACAGGGGTGGACCGGGGAGCTGTTTTTT.

This clone was seen a few times. The chain joins TRBV6-1 to TRBJ1-1; D unresolved. V shed 8 bases and J shed 7 bases, with 8 bases lying between them. The CDR3 runs to 10 residues. The germline CDR1 and CDR2 sequences are MNHNS and SASEGT. The CDR3 protein is CASSQREAFF. The CDR3 nucleotides read TGTGCCAGCTCGCAGCGTGAAGCTTTCTTT.

The chain carries TRBV4-3 and TRBJ2-5; 7 bases are shared with TRBD1. The CDR3 is 15 residues long. The trim removed 0 bases at V and 4 bases at J, leaving 5 bases unmatched. Germline V gives CDR1 LGHNA, CDR2 YSLEER. As DNA, the CDR3 is TGCGCCAGCAGCCAAGATTTAGGGGGCGTAGAGACCCAGTACTTC. Translating gives CASSQDLGGVETQYF.

The chain combines TRBV7-2 with TRBJ2-7, with 7 bases identical to TRBD1. The CDR3 spans 13 residues. Germline V CDR1 and CDR2: SGHTA, FQGNSA. Losses at the gene ends were 6 bases for V and 2 bases for J; bases not matched to a gene: 4. As DNA, the CDR3 is TGTGCCAGCAGTCGGGACAGCACCTACGAGCAGTACTTC. This gives the protein CASSRDSTYEQYF. Combining the CDR3 with reference TRBV7-2 and TRBJ2-7 gives the whole variable domain GAGVSQSPSNKVTEKGKDVELRCDPISGHTALYWYRQSLGQGLEFLIYFQGNSAPDKSGLPSDRFSAERTGGSVSTLTIQRTQQEDSAVYLCASSRDSTYEQYFGPGTRLTVT.

The V gene is TRBV10-2, the J gene TRBJ1-2, with TRBD1 matching over 10 bases. The CDR3 consists of 15 residues. V was clipped by 3 bases and J by 7 bases; unmatched bases: 8. CDR1 is WSHSY and CDR2 is SAAADI in the germline V gene. The CDR3 bases are TGCGCCAGCAGTGACCCCGGGACAGGGGAAATTGGCTACACCTTC. This sequence encodes CASSDPGTGEIGYTF.

CDR3 bases: TGTGCCAGCAGCATAGACGGGTATGGCTACACCTTC. Its protein is CASSIDGYGYTF. The chain joins TRBV7-2 to TRBJ1-2; D not resolved. Trimming took 5 bases from V and 5 from J, leaving 9 bases between them. This CDR3 spans 12 amino acids. Germline V gene lookup returns CDR1 SGHTA and CDR2 FQGNSA. Variable domain in full (rest from reference TRBV7-2 and TRBJ1-2): GAGVSQSPSNKVTEKGKDVELRCDPISGHTALYWYRQSLGQGLEFLIYFQGNSAPDKSGLPSDRFSAERTGGSVSTLTIQRTQQEDSAVYLCASSIDGYGYTFGSGTRLTVV.

The rearrangement uses TRBV11-2 and TRBJ2-3; TRBD2 aligns across 7 bases. The trim removed 5 bases at V and 6 bases at J, leaving 14 bases unmatched. The CDR3 consists of 16 residues. Germline lookup yields CDR1 SGHAT and CDR2 FQNNGV. The chain's CDR3 is CASSINDNLGGDTQYF. The CDR3 DNA sequence: TGTGCCAGCAGCATAAACGACAACCTCGGGGGGGATACGCAGTATTTT. Together with reference TRBV11-2 and TRBJ2-3, the CDR3 gives the full variable domain: EAGVAQSPRYKIIEKRQSVAFWCNPISGHATLYWYQQILGQGPKLLIQFQNNGVVDDSQLPKDRFSAERLKGVDSTLKIQPAKLEDSAVYLCASSINDNLGGDTQYFGPGTRLTVL.

This clone has just one count. V gene TRBV9 combines with J gene TRBJ2-3; D may correspond to TRBD1 or TRBD2 (5 bases each). The V end lost 4 bases, the J end lost 9 bases, and 18 bases lay between the germline ends. The CDR3 runs 14 residues. Germline loops: CDR1 SGDLS, CDR2 YYNGEE. CDR3 coding DNA: TGTGCCAGCAGCCTAGGGACCAAACGGGAAACGCAGTATTTT. Amino acids: CASSLGTKRETQYF.

The chain combines TRBV27 with TRBJ2-3; TRBD2 matches at 9 bases. Germline loops: CDR1 MNHEY, CDR2 SMNVEV (reference sequence). Losses at the gene ends were 4 bases for V and 6 bases for J; bases not matched to a gene: 14. This CDR3 spans 17 amino acids. In nucleotides, the CDR3 is TGTGCCAGCAGTTCTTCTTCCCGCGGGAGGGCCGGGGATACGCAGTATTTT. Its translation: CASSSSSRGRAGDTQYF.

This rearrangement joins TRBV7-9 to TRBJ1-3, with D uncertain. The CDR3 is made up of 14 amino acids. Germline CDR1 and CDR2: SEHNR and FQNEAQ (reference sequence). Trimming removed 6 bases at V and 0 bases at J, with 9 bases between. The CDR3 here is CASSYRGSGNTIYF. The CDR3 DNA is TGTGCCAGCAGTTACCGCGGCTCTGGAAACACCATATATTTT.

The table lists this clone with a count of one. The chain combines TRBV7-3 with TRBJ1-5, with D possibly TRBD1 on 6 matching bases. The CDR3 is made up of 18 amino acids. V gave up 5 bases and J gave up 2 bases, with 22 bases separating them. The germline V gene encodes CDR1 SGHTA and CDR2 FQGTGA. This CDR3 is CASSRYFRRQDGNQPQHF. CDR3 DNA sequence: TGTGCCAGCAGCCGATATTTCCGTCGACAGGATGGCAATCAGCCCCAGCATTTT.

The rearrangement joins TRBV7-2 to TRBJ2-5; 12 bases align to TRBD2. The germline V gene has CDR1 SGHTA and CDR2 FQGNSA. The ends lost 1 base at V and 5 bases at J; junction bases unmatched: 8. The CDR3 is 17 amino acids. This CDR3 reads CASSLGLLAGGLETQYF. CDR3 DNA: TGTGCCAGCAGCTTAGGTCTCCTAGCGGGGGGGCTTGAGACCCAGTACTTC.

The chain carries TRBV7-6 and TRBJ1-5; possibly TRBD1 for D (6 bases). This CDR3 region has 16 residues. Germline loops: CDR1 SGHVS, CDR2 FNYEAQ. V lost 0 bases and J lost 2, with 11 bases in between. The CDR3 is CASSLAGGRGNQPQHF. The DNA of the CDR3 is TGTGCCAGCAGCTTAGCCGGGGGGCGAGGCAATCAGCCCCAGCATTTT.

CDR3: CASSFLNNQPQHF. CDR3 coding DNA: TGTGCCAGCAGTTTTTTAAACAATCAGCCCCAGCATTTT. This rearrangement joins TRBV28 to TRBJ1-5; D remains unclear. The length of the CDR3 is 13 residues. The germline CDR1 and CDR2 sequences are MDHEN and SYDVKM. V was cut by 3 bases and J by 3 bases, with 6 bases left in between.

The chain combines TRBV6-5 with TRBJ1-4, with no clear D. The germline V and J ends were trimmed by 2 bases and 4 bases, with 8 bases remaining between them. This CDR3 is built from 14 residues. The V gene's germline CDR1 is MNHEY and CDR2 SVGAGI. The CDR3 DNA follows: TGTGCCAGCAGTTACCGTCCAGATAATGAAAAACTGTTTTTT. It encodes CASSYRPDNEKLFF.

V is TRBV13 and J is TRBJ1-3; D gene unclear. CDR1 PRHDT and CDR2 FYEKMQ come from the germline V gene (reference sequence). V was pared by 3 bases and J by 0 bases, with 6 bases between. CDR3 length: 14 residues. This CDR3 is CASSFRVSGNTIYF. The CDR3 DNA reads TGTGCCAGCAGCTTTCGGGTCTCTGGAAACACCATATATTTT.

The J gene is TRBJ1-2, the V gene TRBV5-6; the D is unclear. V was trimmed by 0 bases and J by 0 bases, leaving 6 bases between them. CDR1 and CDR2 (germline): SGHDT, YYEEEE. This CDR3 contains 14 residues. This CDR3 is CASSLDVANYGYTF. CDR3 sequence (DNA): TGTGCCAGCAGCTTGGATGTAGCTAACTATGGCTACACCTTC.

The CDR3 DNA reads as TGTGCCAGCAGCTTATCGGGACAGGGTCTCGACGAGCAGTACTTC. Residues: CASSLSGQGLDEQYF. The V call is TRBV5-4, the J call TRBJ2-7, with 9 positions matching TRBD1. CDR3 length equals 15 residues. In germline, CDR1 is SGHNT, CDR2 YYREEE (reference sequence). V lost 2 bases and J lost 5; bases outside the gene matches: 8.

The chain combines TRBV27 with TRBJ1-1; D is uncertain. Deletions cut 9 bases from V and 8 bases from J, with 13 bases between. CDR3 length: 11 amino acids. CDR1 and CDR2 from the germline V gene are MNHEY and SMNVEV (reference sequence). The CDR3 sequence is CASSKNSEAFF. In DNA form, the CDR3 reads TGTGCCAGTTCTAAGAATTCGGAAGCTTTCTTT.

This clone was counted between two and nine times. The chain employs TRBV29-1 and TRBJ1-1; 8 positions agree with TRBD1. Germline lookup yields CDR1 SQVTM and CDR2 ANQGSEA. The V and J ends lost 7 bases and 4 bases, in that order; junction bases with no gene match: 8. This CDR3 is 13 amino acids long. CDR3 nucleotides: TGCAGCGCCGAGGACAGGGTGAGCACTGAAGCTTTCTTT. This sequence encodes CSAEDRVSTEAFF.

The chain uses TRBV5-6 and TRBJ2-1, with 14 bases identical to TRBD2. The CDR3 length is 19 residues. V shed 6 bases, J shed 0 bases, and the junction held 11 bases outside the gene matches. The germline CDR1 and CDR2 sequences are SGHDT and YYEEEE. This CDR3 reads CASNKRGLAGARSYNEQFF. CDR3 coding DNA: TGTGCCAGCAACAAAAGGGGACTAGCGGGAGCCCGCTCCTACAATGAGCAGTTCTTC.

The chain carries TRBV13 and TRBJ2-1, with 8 bases that match TRBD2. Looked up from germline, CDR1 is PRHDT and CDR2 is FYEKMQ (reference sequence). V lost 6 bases, J lost 1 base, and 11 bases stayed unmatched. The CDR3 is 17 residues long. The CDR3 loop is CASSPAHIAGSYNEQFF. The CDR3 bases are TGTGCCAGCAGTCCAGCCCATATAGCGGGATCCTACAATGAGCAGTTCTTC.